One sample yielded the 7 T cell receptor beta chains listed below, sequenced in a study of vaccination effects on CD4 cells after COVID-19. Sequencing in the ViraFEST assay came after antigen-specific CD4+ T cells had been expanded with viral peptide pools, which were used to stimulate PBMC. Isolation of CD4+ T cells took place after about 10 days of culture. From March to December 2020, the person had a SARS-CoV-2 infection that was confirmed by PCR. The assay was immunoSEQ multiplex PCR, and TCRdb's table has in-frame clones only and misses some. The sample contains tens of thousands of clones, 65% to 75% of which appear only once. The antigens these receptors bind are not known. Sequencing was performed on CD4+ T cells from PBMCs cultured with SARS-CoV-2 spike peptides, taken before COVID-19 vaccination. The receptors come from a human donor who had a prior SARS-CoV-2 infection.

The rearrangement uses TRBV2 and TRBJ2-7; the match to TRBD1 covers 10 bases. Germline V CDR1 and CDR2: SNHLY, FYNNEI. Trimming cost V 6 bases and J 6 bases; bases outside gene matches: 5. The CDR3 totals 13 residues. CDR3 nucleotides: TGTGCCAGCAGGGCTTGGACAGGGGGCGAGCAGTACTTC. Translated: CASRAWTGGEQYF.

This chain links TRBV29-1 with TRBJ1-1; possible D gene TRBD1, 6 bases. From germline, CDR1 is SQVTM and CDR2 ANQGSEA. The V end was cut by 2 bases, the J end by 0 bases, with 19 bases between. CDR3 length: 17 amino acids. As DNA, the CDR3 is TGCAGCGTTGAAACAACAAGACAGGACAGCCTGAACACTGAAGCTTTCTTT. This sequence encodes CSVETTRQDSLNTEAFF.

The CDR3 protein is CASSEGSGTTLHF. The CDR3 DNA reads TGTGCCAGCAGTGAAGGGTCCGGGACGACCCTCCACTTT. The chain combines TRBV2 with TRBJ1-6, with D possibly matching TRBD1 (5 bases). CDR3 size: 13 residues. The V gene lost 1 base and the J gene lost 14 bases, with 12 bases spanning the gap. Germline V gives CDR1 SNHLY, CDR2 FYNNEI.

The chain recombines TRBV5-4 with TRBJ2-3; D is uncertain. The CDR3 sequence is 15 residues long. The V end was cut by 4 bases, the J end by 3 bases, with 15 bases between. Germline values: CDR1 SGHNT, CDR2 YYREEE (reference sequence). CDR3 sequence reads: CASSVQLKNTDTQYF. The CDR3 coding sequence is TGTGCCAGCAGCGTCCAATTGAAAAATACAGATACGCAGTATTTT.

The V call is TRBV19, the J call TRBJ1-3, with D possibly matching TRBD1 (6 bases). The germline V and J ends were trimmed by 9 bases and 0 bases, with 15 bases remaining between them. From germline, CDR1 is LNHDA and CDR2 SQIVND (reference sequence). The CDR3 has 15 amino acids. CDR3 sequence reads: CASATEQGSGNTIYF. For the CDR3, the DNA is TGTGCCAGCGCCACTGAACAGGGCTCTGGAAACACCATATATTTT.

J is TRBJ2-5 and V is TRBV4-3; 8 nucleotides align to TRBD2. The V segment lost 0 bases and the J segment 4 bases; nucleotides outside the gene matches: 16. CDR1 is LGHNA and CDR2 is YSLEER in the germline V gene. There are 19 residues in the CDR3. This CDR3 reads CASSQDGPWGAGVGETQYF. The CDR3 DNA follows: TGCGCCAGCAGCCAAGATGGCCCCTGGGGAGCGGGAGTAGGAGAGACCCAGTACTTC.

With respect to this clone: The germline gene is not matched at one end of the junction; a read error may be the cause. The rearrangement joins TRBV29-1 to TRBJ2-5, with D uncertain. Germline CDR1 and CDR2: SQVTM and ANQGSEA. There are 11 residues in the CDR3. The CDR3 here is CSVEGGSLPHF. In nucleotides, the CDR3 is TGCAGCGTTGAAGGAGGTTCTTTGCCGCACTTC.